This T cell receptor (beta chain) was recovered during a study of T cell responses to AZD1222 COVID-19 vaccine (TCRdb year 2021). As for the study more broadly: AZD1222 recipients with second doses at about 4 weeks or about 12 weeks were pooled, because spike-specific TCR depth and breadth did not differ between schedules. TCR sequencing was performed for about 240 trial participants, of whom some 200 were given two doses of AZD1222 and about 25 were given two doses of MenACWY control vaccine. Trial participants were enrolled by age into subgroups of 18-55, 56-69 and 70-plus years, and around 140, 26 and 57 TCR-sequenced participants, respectively, were included in these subgroups.

The sample's time point, from its label and the paper: baseline before first vaccination. The vaccinee samples were drawn from two UK trials, COV001 and COV002, one of which was a single-blind randomized controlled phase 2/3 trial testing AZD1222 (ChAdOx1 nCoV-19) in healthy adults. For TCRbeta chain sequencing, PBMC samples from trial participants were taken at day 0 and at day 28 after the second dose. Worth noting for this clone: It lacks a known antigen. Per-base qualities were not stored, and no clone one base away is much larger.

Findings and caveats that apply to the study as a whole: Participants were mostly white British, with more females than males. The authors suggested clonal diversity may have been underestimated. Epitopes outside the regions mutated in the B.1.351 and B.1.1.7 variants were reportedly recognized by nearly half of the unique spike-specific TCRs. The 56-69-year group was small, and its depth increase did not reach significance, likely because of low power. CD4 TCRs associated with the vaccine covered the entire spike protein, and the dominant responses were in regions 160-218 and 743-854. Conclusions about previously exposed vaccinees are limited because only six or seven AZD1222 recipients were SARS-CoV-2 seropositive at baseline. A significant rise in spike-specific TCR breadth and depth was observed after two AZD1222 doses relative to day 0 and relative to MenACWY recipients. Because no day 14 peak-response samples were available, repertoires were characterized only after the peak T cell response.

The CDR3 regions of human TCRbeta chains were analyzed by immunosequencing. For the original study's pipeline: Repertoire TCRs were checked for matches against a reference library of SARS-CoV-2-specific TCRs that had been generated using the MIRA antigen-specificity platform. Breadth was defined as the fraction of unique TCRs that were SARS-CoV-2-associated. Depth was defined as the fraction of total T cells that were SARS-CoV-2-associated. Using the MIRA data, each spike-specific TCR was mapped to the spike region that the TCR reacts to and placed in a CD4 or CD8 class. Log10-transformed breadth and depth values were compared by one-way ANOVA with Sidak's multiple comparisons tests. This is the immuneACCESS table as TCRdb keeps it, with only in-frame sequences that have V and J called. A part of the clones is gone; compared with another copy, unresolved V genes explain less than half, and the rest is unexplained. V, J and clone size reflect that table, while D and trimming were determined from the DNA. In all, the sample holds some 140,000 clones, and about 90% of those were seen once. The ten largest clonotypes hold roughly 2% of the sample.

This TCR came from an adult in good health. This material consisted of peripheral blood, taken on day 0 of AZD1222 vaccination.

The nucleotide sequence is given as TGCGCCAGCAGTCCTAGGGAAGGCAATGAGCAGTTCTTC. Its translation is CASSPREGNEQFF. This chain is built from TRBV10-1 and TRBJ2-1; the D gene cannot be named for sure. The CDR3 sequence holds 13 residues, the cysteine and phenylalanine included. The only DNA kept is the CDR3, 39 bases in frame from the first base. Between the V and J ends, shortened by 5 bases and 6 bases respectively, the junction contains 11 bases. The germline V gene (reference sequence) provides CDR1 WNHNN and CDR2 SYGVQD.